The present entry profiles one TCR beta chain with its context. Its antigen is currently unknown. Germline CDR1 SGHRS, CDR2 YFSETQ. This CDR3 has 13 residues. The iRepertoire multiplex PCR system with TCR subtype-specific primers built both bulk and single-cell libraries. TCRdb reanalyzed the multiplex PCR reads and collapses them to one entry per CDR3 protein, without DNA. The sample's table shows approximately 7,600 distinct CDR3 sequences. The sample originates from a study of T cells in severe cutaneous drug reactions. Findings and caveats of the study: TRBV12-4 use rose strongly in carbamazepine-induced Stevens-Johnson syndrome or toxic epidermal necrolysis, averaging roughly 32% in blister cells and 4.5% to 6.5% in PBMC.

The patients sequenced had a carbamazepine-induced Stevens-Johnson syndrome or toxic epidermal necrolysis reaction. The source is a human donor with a severe cutaneous adverse drug reaction. The chain uses TRBV5-1 and TRBJ2-2; TCRdb outputs TRBD1, but without DNA this stays unchecked. Sequenced input: cells from a skin blister. CDR3 loop: CARRTGGAGELFF.